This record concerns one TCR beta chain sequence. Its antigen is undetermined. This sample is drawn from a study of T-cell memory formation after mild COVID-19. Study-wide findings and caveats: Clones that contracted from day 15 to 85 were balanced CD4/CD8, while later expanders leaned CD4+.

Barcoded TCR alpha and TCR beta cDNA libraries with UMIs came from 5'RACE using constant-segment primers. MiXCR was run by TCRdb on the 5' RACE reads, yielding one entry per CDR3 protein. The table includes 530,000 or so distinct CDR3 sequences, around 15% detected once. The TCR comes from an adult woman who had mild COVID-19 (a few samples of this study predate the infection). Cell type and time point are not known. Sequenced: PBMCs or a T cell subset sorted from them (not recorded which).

CDR3 residues: CASSLDSSFNTEAFF. CDR3 nucleotides: TGTGCCAGCAGTCTGGACAGCAGTTTCAACACTGAAGCTTTCTTT. The chain is built from TRBV27 and TRBJ1-1, with D possibly TRBD1 on 6 matching bases. Germline V gives CDR1 MNHEY, CDR2 SMNVEV (reference sequence). The CDR3 loop spans 15 amino acids. Deletions cut 5 bases from V and 2 bases from J, with 15 bases between.